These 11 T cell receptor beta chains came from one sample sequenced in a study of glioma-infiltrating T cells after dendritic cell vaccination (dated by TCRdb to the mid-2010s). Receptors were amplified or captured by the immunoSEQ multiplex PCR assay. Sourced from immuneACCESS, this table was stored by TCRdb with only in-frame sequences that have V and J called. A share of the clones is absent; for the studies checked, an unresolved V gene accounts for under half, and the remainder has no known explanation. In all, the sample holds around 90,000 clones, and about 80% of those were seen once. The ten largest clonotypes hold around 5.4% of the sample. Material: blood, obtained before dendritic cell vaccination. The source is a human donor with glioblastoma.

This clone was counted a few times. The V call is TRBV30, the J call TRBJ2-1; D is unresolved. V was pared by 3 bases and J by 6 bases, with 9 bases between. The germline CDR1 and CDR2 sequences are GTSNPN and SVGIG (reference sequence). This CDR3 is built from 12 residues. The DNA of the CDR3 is TGTGCCTGGAGCCCGACTGGCAATGAGCAGTTCTTC. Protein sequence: CAWSPTGNEQFF.

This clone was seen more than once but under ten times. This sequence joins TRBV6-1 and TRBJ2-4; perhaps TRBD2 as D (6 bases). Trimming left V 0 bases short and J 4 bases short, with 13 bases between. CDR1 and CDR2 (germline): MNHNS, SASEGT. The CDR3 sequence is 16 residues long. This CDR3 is CASSEARAGPKNIQYF. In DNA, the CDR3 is TGTGCCAGCAGTGAAGCTAGGGCGGGACCTAAAAACATTCAGTACTTC.

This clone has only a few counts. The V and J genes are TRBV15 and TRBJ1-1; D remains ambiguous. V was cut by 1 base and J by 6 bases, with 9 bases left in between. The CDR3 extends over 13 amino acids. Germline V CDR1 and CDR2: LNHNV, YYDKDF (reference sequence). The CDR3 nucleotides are TGTGCCACCAGCAGAGCGGCAGGTCCTGAAGCTTTCTTT. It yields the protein CATSRAAGPEAFF.

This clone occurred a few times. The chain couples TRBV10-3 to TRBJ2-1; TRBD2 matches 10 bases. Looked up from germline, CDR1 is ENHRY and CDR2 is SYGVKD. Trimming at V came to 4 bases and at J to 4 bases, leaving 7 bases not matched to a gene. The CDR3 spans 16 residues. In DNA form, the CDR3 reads TGTGCCATCAGTGGACTAGCGGGCCGCGAATACAATGAGCAGTTCTTC. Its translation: CAISGLAGREYNEQFF.

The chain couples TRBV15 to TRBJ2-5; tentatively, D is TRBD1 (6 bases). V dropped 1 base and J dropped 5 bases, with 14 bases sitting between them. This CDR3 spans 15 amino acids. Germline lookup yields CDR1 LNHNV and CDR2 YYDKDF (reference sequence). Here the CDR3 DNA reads TGTGCCACCAGCAGAGGGACAGTCCAGGGGGAGACCCAGTACTTC. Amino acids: CATSRGTVQGETQYF. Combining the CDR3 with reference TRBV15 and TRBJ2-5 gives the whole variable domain DAMVIQNPRYQVTQFGKPVTLSCSQTLNHNVMYWYQQKSSQAPKLLFHYYDKDFNNEADTPDNFQSRRPNTSFCFLDIRSPGLGDTAMYLCATSRGTVQGETQYFGPGTRLLVL.

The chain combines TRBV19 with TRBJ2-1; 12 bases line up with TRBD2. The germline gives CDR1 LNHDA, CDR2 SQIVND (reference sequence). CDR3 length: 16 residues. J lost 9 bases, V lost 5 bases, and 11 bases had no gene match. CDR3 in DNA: TGTGCCAGTAGTTCCACCTCTAGCGGGAGGGCCGGTGAGCAGTTCTTC. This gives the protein CASSSTSSGRAGEQFF.

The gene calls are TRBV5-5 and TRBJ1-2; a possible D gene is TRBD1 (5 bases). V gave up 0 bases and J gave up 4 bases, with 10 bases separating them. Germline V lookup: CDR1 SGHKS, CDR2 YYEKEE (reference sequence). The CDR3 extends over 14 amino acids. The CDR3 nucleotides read TGTGCCAGCAGCTTGGAAGGGGTCCCCTATGGCTACACCTTC. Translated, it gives CASSLEGVPYGYTF.

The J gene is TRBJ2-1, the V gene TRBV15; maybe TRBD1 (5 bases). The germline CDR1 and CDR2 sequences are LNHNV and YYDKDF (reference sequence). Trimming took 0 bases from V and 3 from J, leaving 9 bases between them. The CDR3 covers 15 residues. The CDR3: CATSRDGQGYNEQFF. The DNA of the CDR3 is TGTGCCACCAGCAGAGATGGGCAGGGCTACAATGAGCAGTTCTTC. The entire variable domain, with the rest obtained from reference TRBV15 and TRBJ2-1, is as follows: DAMVIQNPRYQVTQFGKPVTLSCSQTLNHNVMYWYQQKSSQAPKLLFHYYDKDFNNEADTPDNFQSRRPNTSFCFLDIRSPGLGDTAMYLCATSRDGQGYNEQFFGPGTRLTVL.

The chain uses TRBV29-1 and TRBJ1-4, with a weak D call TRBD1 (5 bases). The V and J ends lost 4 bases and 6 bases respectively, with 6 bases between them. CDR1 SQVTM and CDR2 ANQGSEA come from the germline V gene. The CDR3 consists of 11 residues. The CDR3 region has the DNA TGCAGCGTTGTAGGGGATGAAAAACTGTTTTTT. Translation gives CSVVGDEKLFF.

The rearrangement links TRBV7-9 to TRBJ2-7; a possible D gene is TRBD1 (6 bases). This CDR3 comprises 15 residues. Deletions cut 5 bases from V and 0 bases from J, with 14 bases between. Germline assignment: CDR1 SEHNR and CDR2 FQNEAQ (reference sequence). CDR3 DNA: TGTGCCAGCAGCCTACAGGGTCCGACCTCCTACGAGCAGTACTTC. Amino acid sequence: CASSLQGPTSYEQYF.

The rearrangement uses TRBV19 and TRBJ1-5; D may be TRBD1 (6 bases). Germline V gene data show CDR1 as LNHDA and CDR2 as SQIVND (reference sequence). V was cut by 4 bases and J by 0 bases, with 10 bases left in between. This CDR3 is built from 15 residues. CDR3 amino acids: CASSRTDYSNQPQHF. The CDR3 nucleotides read TGTGCCAGTAGTAGGACAGATTATAGCAATCAGCCCCAGCATTTT.